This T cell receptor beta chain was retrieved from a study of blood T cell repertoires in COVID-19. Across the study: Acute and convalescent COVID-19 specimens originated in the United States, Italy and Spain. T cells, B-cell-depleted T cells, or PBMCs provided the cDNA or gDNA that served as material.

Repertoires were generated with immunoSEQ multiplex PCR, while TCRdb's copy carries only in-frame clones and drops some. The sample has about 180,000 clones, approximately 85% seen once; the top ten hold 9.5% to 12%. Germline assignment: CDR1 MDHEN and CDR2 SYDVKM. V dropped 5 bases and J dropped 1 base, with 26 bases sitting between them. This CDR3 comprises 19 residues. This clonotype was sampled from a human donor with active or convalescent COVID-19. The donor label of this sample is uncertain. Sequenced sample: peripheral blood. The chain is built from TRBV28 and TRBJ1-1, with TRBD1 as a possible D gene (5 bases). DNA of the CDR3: TGTGCCAGCAGTACCCTATACAGGACACCTTACATTAAGAACACTGAAGCTTTCTTT. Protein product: CASSTLYRTPYIKNTEAFF.